This TCR beta chain came from a study of cytomegalovirus exposure and HLA in healthy donors. Overall study results and limits: The authors later found TCR association rates varying by HLA locus, with DRB1 most and HLA-C fewest.

In the case of this clone: Its cognate antigen is unknown.

PCR involved 60 Vbeta and 13 Jbeta primers. The data were produced by immunoSEQ multiplex PCR, yet TCRdb's version contains in-frame clones alone and is incomplete. Of about 170,000 clones in the sample, approximately 78% were seen once. This CDR3 region has 16 residues. In germline, CDR1 is MDHEN, CDR2 SYDVKM. The ends lost 6 bases at V and 0 bases at J; junction bases unmatched: 11. The chain uses TRBV28 and TRBJ2-7; 7 bases fit TRBD1. The TCR sequence derives from a male donor in good health and CMV-seronegative. What was sequenced was PBMCs. The CDR3 loop is CASRGSPGQTSYEQYF. The CDR3 nucleotides read TGTGCCAGCAGAGGGTCCCCGGGACAGACCTCCTACGAGCAGTACTTC.